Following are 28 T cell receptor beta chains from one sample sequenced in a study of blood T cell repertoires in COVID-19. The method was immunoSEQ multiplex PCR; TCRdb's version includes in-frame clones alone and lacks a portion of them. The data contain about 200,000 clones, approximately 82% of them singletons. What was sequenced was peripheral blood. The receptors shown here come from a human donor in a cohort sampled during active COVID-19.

CDR3 in amino acids: CASSSQRLDTEAFF. The CDR3 bases are TGTGCCAGCAGCTCCCAACGGTTGGACACTGAAGCTTTCTTT. The rearrangement joins TRBV11-2 to TRBJ1-1; D unclear. The CDR3 consists of 14 residues. Germline V gives CDR1 SGHAT, CDR2 FQNNGV. V lost 4 bases to trimming and J lost 3 bases, with 12 bases between them.

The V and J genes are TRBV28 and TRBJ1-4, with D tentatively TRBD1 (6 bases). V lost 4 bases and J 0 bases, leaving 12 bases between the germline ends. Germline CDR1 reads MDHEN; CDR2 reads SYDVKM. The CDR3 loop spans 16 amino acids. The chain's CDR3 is CASSSVGQTTNEKLFF. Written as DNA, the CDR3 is TGTGCCAGCAGTTCGGTTGGACAGACAACTAATGAAAAACTGTTTTTT.

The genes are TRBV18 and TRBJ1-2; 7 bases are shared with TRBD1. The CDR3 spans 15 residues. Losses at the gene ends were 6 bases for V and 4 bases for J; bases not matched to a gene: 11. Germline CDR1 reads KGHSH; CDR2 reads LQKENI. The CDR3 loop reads CASSTRRGQSYGYTF. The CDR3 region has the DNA TGTGCCAGCTCGACCAGAAGGGGACAGAGCTATGGCTACACCTTC.

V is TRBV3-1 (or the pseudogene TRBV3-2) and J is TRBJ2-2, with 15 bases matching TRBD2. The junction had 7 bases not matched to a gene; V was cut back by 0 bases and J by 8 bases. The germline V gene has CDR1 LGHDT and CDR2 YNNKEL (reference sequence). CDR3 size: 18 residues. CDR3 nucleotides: TGTGCCAGCAGCCAAGACGGACTAGCGGGAGGGCCGGCTGGGGAGCTGTTTTTT. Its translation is CASSQDGLAGGPAGELFF.

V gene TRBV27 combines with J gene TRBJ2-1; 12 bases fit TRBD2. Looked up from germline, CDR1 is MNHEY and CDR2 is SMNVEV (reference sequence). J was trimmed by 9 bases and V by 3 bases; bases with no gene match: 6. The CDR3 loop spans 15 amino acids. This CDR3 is CASSFSGTSGPEQFF. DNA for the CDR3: TGTGCCAGCAGTTTCTCCGGGACTAGCGGGCCTGAGCAGTTCTTC.

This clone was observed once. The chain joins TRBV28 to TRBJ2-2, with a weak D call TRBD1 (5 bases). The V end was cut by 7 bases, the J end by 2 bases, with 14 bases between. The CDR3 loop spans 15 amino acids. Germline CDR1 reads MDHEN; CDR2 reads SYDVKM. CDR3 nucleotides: TGTGCCAGCAACACTGGGGCAGTCAACACCGGGGAGCTGTTTTTT. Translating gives CASNTGAVNTGELFF.

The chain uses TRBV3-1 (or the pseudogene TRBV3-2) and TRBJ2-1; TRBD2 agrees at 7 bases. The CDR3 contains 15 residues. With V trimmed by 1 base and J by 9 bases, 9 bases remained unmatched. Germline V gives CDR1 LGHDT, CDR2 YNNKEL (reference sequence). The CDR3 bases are TGTGCCAGCAGCCAAGGGGGAGCGGGGCTCAGTGAGCAGTTCTTC. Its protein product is CASSQGGAGLSEQFF.

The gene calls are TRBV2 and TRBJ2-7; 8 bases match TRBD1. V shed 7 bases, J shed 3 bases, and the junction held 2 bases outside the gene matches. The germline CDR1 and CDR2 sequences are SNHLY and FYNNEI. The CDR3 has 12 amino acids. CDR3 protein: CASKGQGYEQYF. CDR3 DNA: TGTGCCAGCAAAGGACAGGGCTACGAGCAGTACTTC.

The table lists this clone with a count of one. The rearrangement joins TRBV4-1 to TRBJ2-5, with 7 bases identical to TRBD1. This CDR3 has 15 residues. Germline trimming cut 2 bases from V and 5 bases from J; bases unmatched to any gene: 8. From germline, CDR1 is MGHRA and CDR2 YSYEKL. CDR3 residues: CASSQPRDSLETQYF. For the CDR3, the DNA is TGCGCCAGCAGCCAACCCCGGGACAGTCTGGAGACCCAGTACTTC.

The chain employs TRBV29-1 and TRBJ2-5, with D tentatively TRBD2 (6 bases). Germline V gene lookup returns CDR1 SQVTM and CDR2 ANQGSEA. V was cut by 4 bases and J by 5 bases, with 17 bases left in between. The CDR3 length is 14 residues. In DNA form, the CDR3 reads TGCAGCGTTGCCTTAGCGGAAGAGGGGGAGACCCAGTACTTC. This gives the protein CSVALAEEGETQYF.

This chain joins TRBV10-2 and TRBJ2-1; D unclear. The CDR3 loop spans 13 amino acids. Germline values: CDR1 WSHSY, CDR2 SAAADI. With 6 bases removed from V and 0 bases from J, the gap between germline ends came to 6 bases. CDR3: CASRPGSYNEQFF. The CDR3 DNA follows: TGCGCCAGCAGGCCAGGCTCCTACAATGAGCAGTTCTTC.

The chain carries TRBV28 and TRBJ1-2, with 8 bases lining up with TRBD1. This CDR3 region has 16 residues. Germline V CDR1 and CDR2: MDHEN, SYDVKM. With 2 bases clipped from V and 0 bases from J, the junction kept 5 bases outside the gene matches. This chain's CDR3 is CASSLNPGGTNYGYTF. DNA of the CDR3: TGTGCCAGCAGTTTAAATCCAGGGGGCACTAACTATGGCTACACCTTC.

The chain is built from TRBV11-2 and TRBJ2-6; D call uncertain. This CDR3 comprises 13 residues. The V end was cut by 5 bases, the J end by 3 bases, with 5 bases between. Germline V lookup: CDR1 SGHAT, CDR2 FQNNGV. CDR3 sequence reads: CASSPFGANVLTF. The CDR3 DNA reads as TGTGCCAGCAGCCCTTTTGGGGCCAACGTCCTGACTTTC.

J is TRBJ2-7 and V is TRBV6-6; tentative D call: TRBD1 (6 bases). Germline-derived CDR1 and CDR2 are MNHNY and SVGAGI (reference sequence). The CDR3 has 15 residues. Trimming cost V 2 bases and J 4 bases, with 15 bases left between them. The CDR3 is CASSYDGQGNYEQYF. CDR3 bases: TGTGCCAGCAGTTACGACGGGCAGGGGAATTACGAGCAGTACTTC.

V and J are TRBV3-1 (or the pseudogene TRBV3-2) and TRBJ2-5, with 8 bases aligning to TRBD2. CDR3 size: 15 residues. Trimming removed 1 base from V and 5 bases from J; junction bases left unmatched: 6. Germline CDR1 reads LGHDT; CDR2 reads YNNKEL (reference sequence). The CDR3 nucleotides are TGTGCCAGCAGCCAAGTAGCGGGGCGGCGGGAGACCCAGTACTTC. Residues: CASSQVAGRRETQYF.

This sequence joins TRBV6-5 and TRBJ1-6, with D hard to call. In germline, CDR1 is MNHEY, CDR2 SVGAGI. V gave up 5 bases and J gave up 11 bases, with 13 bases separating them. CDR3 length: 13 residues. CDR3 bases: TGTGCCAGCAGTCGGGATCTCGCGGCACCCCTCCACTTT. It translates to CASSRDLAAPLHF.

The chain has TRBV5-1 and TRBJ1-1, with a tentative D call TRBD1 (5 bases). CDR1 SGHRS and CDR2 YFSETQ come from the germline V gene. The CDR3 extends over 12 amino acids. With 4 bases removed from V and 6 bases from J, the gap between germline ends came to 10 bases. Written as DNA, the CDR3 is TGCGCCAGCAGCATGGGGGGAGCTGAAGCTTTCTTT. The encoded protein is CASSMGGAEAFF.

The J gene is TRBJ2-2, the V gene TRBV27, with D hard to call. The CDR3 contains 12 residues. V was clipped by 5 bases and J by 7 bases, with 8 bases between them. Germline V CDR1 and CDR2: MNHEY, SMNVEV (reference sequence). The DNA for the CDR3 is TGTGCCAGCAGTCCCCAGCGCGGGGAGCTGTTTTTT. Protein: CASSPQRGELFF.

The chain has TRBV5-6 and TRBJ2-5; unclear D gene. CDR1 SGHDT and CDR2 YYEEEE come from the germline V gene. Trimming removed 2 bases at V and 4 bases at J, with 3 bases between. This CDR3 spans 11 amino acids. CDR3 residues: CASSFLETQYF. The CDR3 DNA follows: TGTGCCAGCAGCTTCCTAGAGACCCAGTACTTC.

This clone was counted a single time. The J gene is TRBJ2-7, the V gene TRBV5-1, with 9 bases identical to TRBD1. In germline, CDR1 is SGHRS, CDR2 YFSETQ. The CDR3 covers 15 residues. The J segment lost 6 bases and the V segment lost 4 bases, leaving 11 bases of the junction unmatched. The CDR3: CASSPTRDRATEQYF. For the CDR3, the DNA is TGCGCCAGCAGCCCGACCCGGGACAGGGCTACCGAGCAGTACTTC. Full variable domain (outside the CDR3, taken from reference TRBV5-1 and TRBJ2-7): KAGVTQTPRYLIKTRGQQVTLSCSPISGHRSVSWYQQTPGQGLQFLFEYFSETQRNKGNFPGRFSGRQFSNSRSEMNVSTLELGDSALYLCASSPTRDRATEQYFGPGTRLTVT.

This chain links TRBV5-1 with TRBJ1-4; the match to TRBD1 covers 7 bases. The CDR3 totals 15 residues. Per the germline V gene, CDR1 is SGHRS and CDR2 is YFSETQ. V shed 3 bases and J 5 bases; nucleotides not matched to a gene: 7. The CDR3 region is CASSSRQGVNEKLFF. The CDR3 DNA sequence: TGCGCCAGCAGCTCGAGACAGGGAGTGAATGAAAAACTGTTTTTT.

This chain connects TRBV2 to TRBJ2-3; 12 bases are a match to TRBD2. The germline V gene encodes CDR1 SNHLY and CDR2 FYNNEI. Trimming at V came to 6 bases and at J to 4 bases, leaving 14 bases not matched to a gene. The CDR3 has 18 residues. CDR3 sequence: CASRVLAGGPNPADTQYF. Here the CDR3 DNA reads TGTGCCAGCAGGGTTCTAGCGGGAGGGCCGAATCCAGCAGATACGCAGTATTTT.

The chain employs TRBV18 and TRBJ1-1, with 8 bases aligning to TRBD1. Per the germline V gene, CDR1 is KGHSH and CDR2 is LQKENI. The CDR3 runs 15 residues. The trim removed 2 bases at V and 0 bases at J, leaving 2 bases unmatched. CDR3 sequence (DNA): TGTGCCAGCTCACCAGGGACAGGCGTGAACACTGAAGCTTTCTTT. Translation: CASSPGTGVNTEAFF.

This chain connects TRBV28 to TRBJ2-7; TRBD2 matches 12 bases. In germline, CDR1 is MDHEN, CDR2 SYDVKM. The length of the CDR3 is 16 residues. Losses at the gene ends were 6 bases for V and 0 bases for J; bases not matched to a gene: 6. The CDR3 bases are TGTGCCAGCAGACTAGCGGGAGGCCTAAGCTCCTACGAGCAGTACTTC. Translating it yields CASRLAGGLSSYEQYF.

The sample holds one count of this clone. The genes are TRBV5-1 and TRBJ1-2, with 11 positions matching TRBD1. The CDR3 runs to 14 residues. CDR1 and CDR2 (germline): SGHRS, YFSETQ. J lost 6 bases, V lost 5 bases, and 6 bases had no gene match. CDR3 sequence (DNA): TGCGCCAGCAGACCCCGGACAGGGGGCCATGGCTACACCTTC. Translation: CASRPRTGGHGYTF.

In nucleotides, the CDR3 is TGTGCCAGCAGCTTAACGGGAGGGGCGAATGAGCAGTTCTTC. This codes for CASSLTGGANEQFF. The chain combines TRBV11-2 with TRBJ2-1; 8 bases are shared with TRBD2. Germline V gene lookup returns CDR1 SGHAT and CDR2 FQNNGV. This CDR3 contains 14 residues. The J segment lost 7 bases and the V segment lost 2 bases, leaving 4 bases of the junction unmatched.

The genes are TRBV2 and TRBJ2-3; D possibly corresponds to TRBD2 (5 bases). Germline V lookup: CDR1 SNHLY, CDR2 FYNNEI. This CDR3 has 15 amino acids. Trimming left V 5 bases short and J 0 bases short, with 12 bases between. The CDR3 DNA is TGTGCCAGCAGTACCCTAGCAACTAGCACAGATACGCAGTATTTT. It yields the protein CASSTLATSTDTQYF.

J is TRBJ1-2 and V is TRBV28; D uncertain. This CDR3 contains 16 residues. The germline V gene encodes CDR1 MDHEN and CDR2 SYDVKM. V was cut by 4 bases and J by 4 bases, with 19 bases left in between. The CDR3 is CASSSLSRVLFYGYTF. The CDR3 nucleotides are TGTGCCAGCAGTTCTCTGTCCCGGGTCCTTTTCTATGGCTACACCTTC.